Only one count was recorded for the clone carrying this TCR beta chain. The antigen is not known. This entry is derived from a study of cytomegalovirus exposure and HLA in healthy donors. Study-wide findings and caveats: In vitro, three CMV-associated chains proved specific for CMV antigens.

The repertoire was sequenced with immunoSEQ multiplex PCR; TCRdb's copy has only in-frame clones and lacks some. The data contain roughly 100,000 clones, roughly 95% of them singletons. With 2 bases removed from V and 0 bases from J, the gap between germline ends came to 9 bases. This CDR3 region has 15 residues. From germline, CDR1 is ENHRY and CDR2 SYGVKD. Sequenced: PBMCs. The chain carries TRBV10-3 and TRBJ2-3; D is ambiguous. The receptor was derived from a woman between 18 and 30 years old in good health and CMV-seronegative. CDR3 sequence reads: CAISETVTSTDTQYF. The CDR3 bases are TGTGCCATCAGTGAGACCGTTACTAGCACAGATACGCAGTATTTT.